These 8 T cell receptor beta chains originate from one sample sequenced in a study of CXCR3-negative and CXCR3-positive naive CD8 T cells. All TRB cDNA libraries came from 5' RACE performed with UMI labels. TCRdb reanalyzed the 5' RACE reads, giving one entry per CDR3 protein sequence and no DNA. The table lists 85,000 to 130,000 distinct CDR3 sequences. No antigen is known for these receptors. General study points: Naive cells positive for CXCR3 carried more hydrophobic TRB CDR3s than CXCR3-negative ones.

The source material was naive CXCR3+ CD8+ T cells from blood. Subset noted: CD45RO-CCR7+CD27+CD95- naive CD8+ T cells expressing CXCR3 (TNR3+). The receptor source for this set is a human donor in good health. Some clones in this sample may be carry-over from other donors' samples.

V usage is TRBV27 and J usage is TRBJ1-5. This CDR3 is 13 amino acids long. Germline CDR1 reads MNHEY; CDR2 reads SMNVEV (reference sequence). This CDR3 reads CASSLEVNQPQHF.

The chain employs TRBV7-6 and TRBJ2-7. Germline CDR1 and CDR2: SGHVS and FNYEAQ. The CDR3 covers 13 residues. CDR3 loop: CASSWGPTYEQYF.

CDR3: CASSPYYEQYF. The chain uses TRBV28 and TRBJ2-7. The CDR3 length is 11 residues. Germline CDR1 reads MDHEN; CDR2 reads SYDVKM.

The chain employs TRBV19 and TRBJ2-2; TCRdb proposes TRBD1, but this gene call is untestable without DNA. There are 19 residues in the CDR3. The germline V gene has CDR1 LNHDA and CDR2 SQIVND (reference sequence). The CDR3 protein is CASSIYLFGTELFTGELFF.

The chain combines TRBV5-1 with TRBJ2-7; as DNA is missing, the TRBD1 call by TCRdb cannot be tested. Per germline, CDR1 SGHRS and CDR2 YFSETQ. The CDR3 extends over 14 amino acids. CDR3: CASSPGEVAYEQYF.

The genes are TRBV6-5 and TRBJ2-7; the TCRdb call, TRBD1, lacks DNA for checking. This CDR3 is built from 14 residues. Germline CDR1 reads MNHEY; CDR2 reads SVGAGI. CDR3 residues: CASSYPGTGNEQYF.

V usage is TRBV20-1 and J usage is TRBJ1-5. The CDR3 contains 15 residues. CDR1 is DFQATT, CDR2 SNEGSKA, per germline (reference sequence). CDR3 region: CSARGQKVGNQPQHF.

The chain is built from TRBV29-1 and TRBJ2-7; TCRdb calls TRBD2, which cannot be checked without DNA. The V gene's germline CDR1 is SQVTM and CDR2 ANQGSEA. The CDR3 loop spans 13 amino acids. CDR3 residues: CSVAVSESYEQYF.